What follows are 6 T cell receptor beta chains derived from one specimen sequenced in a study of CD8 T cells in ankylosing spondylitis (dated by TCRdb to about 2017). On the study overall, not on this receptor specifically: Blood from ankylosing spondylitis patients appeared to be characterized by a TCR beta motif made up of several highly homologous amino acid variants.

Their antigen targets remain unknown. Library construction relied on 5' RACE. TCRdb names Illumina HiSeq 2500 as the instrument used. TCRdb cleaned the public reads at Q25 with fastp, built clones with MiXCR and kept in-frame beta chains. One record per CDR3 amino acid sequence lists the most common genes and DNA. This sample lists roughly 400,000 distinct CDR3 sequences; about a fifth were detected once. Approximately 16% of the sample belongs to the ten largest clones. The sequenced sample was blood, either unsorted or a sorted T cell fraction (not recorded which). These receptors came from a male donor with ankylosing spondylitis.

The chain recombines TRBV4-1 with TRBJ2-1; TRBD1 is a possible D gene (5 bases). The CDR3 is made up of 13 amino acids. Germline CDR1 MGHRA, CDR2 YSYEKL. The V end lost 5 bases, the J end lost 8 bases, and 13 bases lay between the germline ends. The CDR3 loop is CASSMAGSDEQFF. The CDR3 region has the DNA TGCGCCAGCAGCATGGCAGGGTCCGATGAGCAGTTCTTC.

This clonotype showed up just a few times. The CDR3 DNA is TGTGCCAGCAGTTACTCGGGGCGGGATGAAAAACTGTTTTTT. This encodes CASSYSGRDEKLFF. The rearrangement links TRBV6-5 to TRBJ1-4, with D possibly matching TRBD1 (5 bases). The V end lost 0 bases, the J end lost 6 bases, and 8 bases lay between the germline ends. This CDR3 has 14 residues. CDR1 and CDR2 (germline): MNHEY, SVGAGI.

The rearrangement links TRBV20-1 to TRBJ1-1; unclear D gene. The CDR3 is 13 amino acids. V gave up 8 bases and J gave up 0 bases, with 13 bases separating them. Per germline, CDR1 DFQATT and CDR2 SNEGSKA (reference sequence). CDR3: CSRIRSMNTEAFF. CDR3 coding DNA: TGCAGTCGGATAAGAAGCATGAACACTGAAGCTTTCTTT.

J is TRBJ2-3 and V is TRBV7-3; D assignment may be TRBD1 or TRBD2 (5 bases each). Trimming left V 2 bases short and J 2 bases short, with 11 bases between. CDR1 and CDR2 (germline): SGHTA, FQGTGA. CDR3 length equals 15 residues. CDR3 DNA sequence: TGTGCCAGCAGCTTATCATCCGGGGCCACAGATACGCAGTATTTT. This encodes CASSLSSGATDTQYF.

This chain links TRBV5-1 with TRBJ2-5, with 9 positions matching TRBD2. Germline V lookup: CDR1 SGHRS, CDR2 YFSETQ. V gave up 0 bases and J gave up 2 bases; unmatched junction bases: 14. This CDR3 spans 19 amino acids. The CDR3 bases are TGCGCCAGCAGCTTGGCGGGGATAGCGGGAGCGGTGAGGCAAGAGACCCAGTACTTC. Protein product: CASSLAGIAGAVRQETQYF. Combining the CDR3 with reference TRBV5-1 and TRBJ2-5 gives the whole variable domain KAGVTQTPRYLIKTRGQQVTLSCSPISGHRSVSWYQQTPGQGLQFLFEYFSETQRNKGNFPGRFSGRQFSNSRSEMNVSTLELGDSALYLCASSLAGIAGAVRQETQYFGPGTRLLVL.

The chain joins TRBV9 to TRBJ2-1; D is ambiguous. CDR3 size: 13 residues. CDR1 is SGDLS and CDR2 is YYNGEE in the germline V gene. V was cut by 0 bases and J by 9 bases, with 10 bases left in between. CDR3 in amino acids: CASSVAGTLEQFF. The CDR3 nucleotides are TGTGCCAGCAGCGTAGCCGGAACCCTTGAGCAGTTCTTC.